The source of this TCR beta chain is a study of T cell repertoires in cytomegalovirus infection. On the study more broadly: Peptides in the study included HLA-C-restricted and HLA-B-restricted CMV epitopes. A matching HLA type, together with CMV infection, was signaled by public TCR beta signatures.

Study-wide points: Based on cumulative public TCR beta family frequency, carriers of CMV plus the relevant HLA were identified. The study found HLA-C-restricted CMV-specific TCR beta clonotypes dominating the ex vivo response.

The germline V gene has CDR1 SGHVS and CDR2 FNYEAQ. V lost 4 bases and J 0 bases, leaving 6 bases between the germline ends. CDR3 size: 14 residues. In this sample, this clonotype turned up many times. The antigen is undetermined. From the reads, TCRdb called clonotypes with MiXCR, one entry per CDR3 protein. The profile shows approximately 770,000 distinct CDR3 sequences, almost 30% of them singletons. This TCR derives from a human donor in good health (CMV status not recorded). Some clones in this sample may be carry-over from other donors' samples. The material was cultured CD8+ T cells from PBMCs, obtained from culture after CMV antigen stimulation. The V gene is TRBV7-6, the J gene TRBJ1-4, with unresolved D. The CDR3 loop is CASSSRPTNEKLFF. CDR3 coding DNA: TGTGCCAGCAGCTCTAGACCAACTAATGAAAAACTGTTTTTT.